The T cell receptor (beta chain) under discussion was sequenced for a study of blood T cell repertoires in COVID-19. Study-level information: Material from acute and convalescent COVID-19 was sourced from the United States, Italy and Spain.

This CDR3 contains 16 residues. V shed 0 bases and J 3 bases; nucleotides not matched to a gene: 5. Germline CDR1 and CDR2: MNHEY and SMNVEV (reference sequence). Sequencing used immunoSEQ multiplex PCR; TCRdb keeps in-frame clones, though not all of them. Counted here are 300,000 to 400,000 clones, less than 85% occurring once; the ten biggest clones make up 1.5% to 2%. The chain combines TRBV27 with TRBJ2-7; 10 nucleotides agree with TRBD1. The receptor was isolated from a young woman who had been exposed to COVID-19. Sequences were obtained from PBMCs or T cells enriched from blood (not recorded which). The CDR3 coding sequence is TGTGCCAGCAGTTTATCAATGGGACAGGGGTTCTACGAGCAGTACTTC. Translation gives CASSLSMGQGFYEQYF.